These T cell receptor beta chains were read from a single sample in a study of cytomegalovirus exposure and HLA in healthy donors. Assay used: immunoSEQ multiplex PCR; TCRdb lists only in-frame clones, some missing. This table has around 150,000 clones, about 86% appearing once. Sequencing was carried out using PBMCs. The source of these receptors is a woman younger than 35 in good health and CMV-seronegative. The CDR3 runs from the conserved cysteine through the conserved F or W. A D gene is named only where the DNA matches it firmly. Size values are once, few and many counts, or a class for expanded clones, and some rows have none.

>NA|TRBV5-4|TRBJ2-5|NA
CASSPADSSRRTQYF
TGTGCCAGCAGCCCTGCAGACAGTTCCAGGAGGACCCAGTACTTC
>NA|TRBV4-3|TRBJ2-1|TRBD2
CASSQEGTSGRAWEVAYNEQFF
TGCGCCAGCAGCCAAGAGGGGACTAGCGGGAGGGCCTGGGAGGTGGCCTACAATGAGCAGTTCTTC
>NA|TRBV13|TRBJ1-3|NA
CASSYTGPSPGNTIYF
TGTGCCAGCAGCTATACAGGGCCATCACCTGGAAACACCATATATTTT
>NA|TRBV7-8|TRBJ1-1|TRBD1
CASSVTGGGGEAFF
TGTGCCAGCAGCGTCACAGGGGGAGGAGGTGAAGCTTTCTTT
>few|TRBV19|TRBJ2-1|NA
CASTWEDEQFF
TGTGCCAGTACTTGGGAGGATGAGCAGTTCTTC
>NA|TRBV5-1|TRBJ2-5|TRBD2
CASSPPGLAGRETQYF
TGCGCCAGCAGCCCCCCGGGACTAGCGGGGAGGGAGACCCAGTACTTC
>NA|TRBV6-5|TRBJ1-5|TRBD1
CASSYSGEQGPPQHF
TGTGCCAGCAGTTACTCGGGGGAACAGGGGCCGCCCCAGCATTTT
>NA|TRBV9|TRBJ2-2|NA
CASSSIDRNTGELFF
TGTGCCAGCAGCTCCATCGACAGAAACACCGGGGAGCTGTTTTTT
>NA|TRBV29-1|TRBJ2-5|NA
CSVAGWTSQETQYF
TGCAGCGTTGCGGGGTGGACTTCCCAGGAGACCCAGTACTTC
>NA|TRBV9|TRBJ2-6|TRBD2
CASSVGEGLSGANVLTF
TGTGCCAGCAGCGTAGGGGAGGGCCTCTCTGGGGCCAACGTCCTGACTTTC